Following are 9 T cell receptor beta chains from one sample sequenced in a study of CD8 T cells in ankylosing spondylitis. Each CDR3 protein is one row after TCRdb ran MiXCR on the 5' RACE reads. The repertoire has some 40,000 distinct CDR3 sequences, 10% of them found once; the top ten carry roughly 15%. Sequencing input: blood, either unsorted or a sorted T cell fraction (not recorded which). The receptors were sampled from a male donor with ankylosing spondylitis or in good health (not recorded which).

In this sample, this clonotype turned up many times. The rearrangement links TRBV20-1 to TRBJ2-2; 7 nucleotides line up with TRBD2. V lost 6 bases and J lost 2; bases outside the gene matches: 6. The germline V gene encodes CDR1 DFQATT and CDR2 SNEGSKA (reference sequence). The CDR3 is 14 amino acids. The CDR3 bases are TGCAGTGCAGGACTAGACGGCAACACCGGGGAGCTGTTTTTT. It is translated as CSAGLDGNTGELFF.

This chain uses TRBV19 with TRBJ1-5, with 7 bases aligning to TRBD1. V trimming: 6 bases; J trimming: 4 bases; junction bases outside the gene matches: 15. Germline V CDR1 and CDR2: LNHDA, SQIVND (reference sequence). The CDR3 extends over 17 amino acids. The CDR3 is CASSLWRTGSLNQPQHF. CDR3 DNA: TGTGCCAGTAGCTTATGGAGGACAGGATCCCTAAATCAGCCCCAGCATTTT. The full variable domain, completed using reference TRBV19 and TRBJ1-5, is DGGITQSPKYLFRKEGQNVTLSCEQNLNHDAMYWYRQDPGQGLRLIYYSQIVNDFQKGDIAEGYSVSREKKESFPLTVTSAQKNPTAFYLCASSLWRTGSLNQPQHFGDGTRLSIL.

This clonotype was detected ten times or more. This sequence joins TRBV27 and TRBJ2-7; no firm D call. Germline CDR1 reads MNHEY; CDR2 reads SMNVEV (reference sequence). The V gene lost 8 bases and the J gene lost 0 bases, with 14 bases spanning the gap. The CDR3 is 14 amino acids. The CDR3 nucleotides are TGTGCCAGCGCGAAAGTTGGAAGCTCCTACGAGCAGTACTTC. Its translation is CASAKVGSSYEQYF.

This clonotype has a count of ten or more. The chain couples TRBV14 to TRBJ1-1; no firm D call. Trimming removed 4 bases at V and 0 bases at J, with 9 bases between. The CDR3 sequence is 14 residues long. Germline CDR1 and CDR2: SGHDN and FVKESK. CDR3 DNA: TGTGCCAGCAGCCGACCTGGACTGAACACTGAAGCTTTCTTT. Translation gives CASSRPGLNTEAFF.

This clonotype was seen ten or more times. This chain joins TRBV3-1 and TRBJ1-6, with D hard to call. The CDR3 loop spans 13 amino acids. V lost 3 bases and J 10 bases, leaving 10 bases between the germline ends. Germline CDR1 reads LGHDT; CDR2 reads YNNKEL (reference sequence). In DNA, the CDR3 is TGTGCCAGCAGCCATGGGGTCAACTCACCCCTCCACTTT. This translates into CASSHGVNSPLHF.

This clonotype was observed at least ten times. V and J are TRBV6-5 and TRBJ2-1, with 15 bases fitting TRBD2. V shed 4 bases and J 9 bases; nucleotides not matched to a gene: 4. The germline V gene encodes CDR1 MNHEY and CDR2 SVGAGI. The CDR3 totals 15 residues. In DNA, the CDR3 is TGTGCCAGCAGTTGGACTAGCGGGGGGGATAGTGAGCAGTTCTTC. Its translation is CASSWTSGGDSEQFF.

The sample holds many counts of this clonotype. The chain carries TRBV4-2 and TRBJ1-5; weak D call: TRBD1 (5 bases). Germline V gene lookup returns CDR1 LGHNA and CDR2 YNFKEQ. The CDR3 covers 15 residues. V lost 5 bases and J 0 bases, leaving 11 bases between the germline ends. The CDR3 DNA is TGTGCCAGCAGCACAGGCTTTTATAGCAATCAGCCCCAGCATTTT. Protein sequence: CASSTGFYSNQPQHF.

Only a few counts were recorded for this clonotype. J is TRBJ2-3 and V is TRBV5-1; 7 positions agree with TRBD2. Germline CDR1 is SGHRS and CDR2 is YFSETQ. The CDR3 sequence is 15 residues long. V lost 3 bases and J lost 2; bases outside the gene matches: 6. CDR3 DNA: TGCGCCAGCAGCTCCCCTAGCGGCCCCACAGATACGCAGTATTTT. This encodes CASSSPSGPTDTQYF. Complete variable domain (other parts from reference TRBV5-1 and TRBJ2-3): KAGVTQTPRYLIKTRGQQVTLSCSPISGHRSVSWYQQTPGQGLQFLFEYFSETQRNKGNFPGRFSGRQFSNSRSEMNVSTLELGDSALYLCASSSPSGPTDTQYFGPGTRLTVL.

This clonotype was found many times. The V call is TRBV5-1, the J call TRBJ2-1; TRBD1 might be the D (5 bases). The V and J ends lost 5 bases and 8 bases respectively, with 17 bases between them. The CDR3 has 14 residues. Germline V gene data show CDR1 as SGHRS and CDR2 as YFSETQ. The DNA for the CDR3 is TGCGCCAGCAGGGGGCCCGTTGGGCCGGATGAGCAGTTCTTC. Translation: CASRGPVGPDEQFF.